This is a list of T cell receptor beta chains from one sample in a study of beta chain features in type 1 diabetes. Assay: immunoSEQ multiplex PCR; the TCRdb copy retains only in-frame clones and omits some. The table has about 360,000 clones, over 9.5% seen once. Sequenced input: naive CD4+ T cells from blood. The receptors were sampled from a man aged 18 to 30 in good health. Both conserved end residues are trimmed from each CDR3. D genes are given only for firm matches.

v_call: TRBV30
d_call: .
cdr3_aa: AWSRLGGYT

v_call: TRBV18
d_call: .
cdr3_aa: ASSRTDGYT

v_call: TRBV5-5
d_call: .
cdr3_aa: ASSRAREQY

v_call: TRBV28
d_call: TRBD1
cdr3_aa: ASSSRTGRVNSYEQY

v_call: TRBV18
d_call: .
cdr3_aa: ASSPIQDYEKLF

v_call: TRBV29-1
d_call: TRBD1
cdr3_aa: SVEDTGGRYEQY

v_call: TRBV4-1
d_call: .
cdr3_aa: ASSHPALTITDTQY

v_call: TRBV6-1
d_call: TRBD2
cdr3_aa: ASSEVGLAGKGALH

v_call: TRBV7-9
d_call: .
cdr3_aa: ASSTTDRYSGNTIY

v_call: TRBV25-1
d_call: TRBD1
cdr3_aa: ASRGQGANQPQH

v_call: TRBV6-5
d_call: .
cdr3_aa: ASSWSGVYNEQF

v_call: TRBV28
d_call: TRBD1
cdr3_aa: ASTLTGGRTEAF

v_call: TRBV19
d_call: .
cdr3_aa: ASSIILVVTGELF

v_call: TRBV4-2
d_call: .
cdr3_aa: ASSQDEEGGETQY

v_call: TRBV7-8
d_call: TRBD2
cdr3_aa: ASSMTSGRETQY

v_call: TRBV7-2
d_call: .
cdr3_aa: ASRTRGDTQY

v_call: TRBV29-1
d_call: .
cdr3_aa: SGGTTYEQY

v_call: TRBV28
d_call: .
cdr3_aa: ASSLDTYLYNEQF

v_call: TRBV6-1
d_call: TRBD1
cdr3_aa: ASKRPGQARYGYT

v_call: TRBV5-4
d_call: .
cdr3_aa: ASSLSGYRQETQY

v_call: TRBV6-1
d_call: TRBD1
cdr3_aa: ASRIVGTGNQPQH

v_call: TRBV14
d_call: TRBD1
cdr3_aa: ASSRDRDNEQF

v_call: TRBV30
d_call: TRBD2
cdr3_aa: AWTPRLADYNEQF